This T cell receptor beta chain was captured by sequencing in a study of blood T cell repertoires in COVID-19. Study-wide background: The samples span acute and convalescent COVID-19 from the United States, Italy and Spain.

Original processing notes: The authors estimated nucleated cell counts from reference gene primer amplification. Profiled with immunoSEQ multiplex PCR; TCRdb holds only in-frame clones, not every one. That table furnishes V, J and clone size, whereas the DNA furnished D and trimming. The data show about 160,000 clones, around 80% seen once. CDR3 length: 14 amino acids. V dropped 0 bases and J dropped 6 bases, with 8 bases sitting between them. Germline V lookup: CDR1 SNHLY, CDR2 FYNNEI. The V and J genes are TRBV2 and TRBJ1-4; D is ambiguous. This receptor was identified in a man in his 60s with active or convalescent COVID-19. The sequenced sample consisted of peripheral blood. This CDR3 is CASSEAISDEKLFF. DNA for the CDR3: TGTGCCAGCAGTGAAGCTATCAGCGATGAAAAACTGTTTTTT.